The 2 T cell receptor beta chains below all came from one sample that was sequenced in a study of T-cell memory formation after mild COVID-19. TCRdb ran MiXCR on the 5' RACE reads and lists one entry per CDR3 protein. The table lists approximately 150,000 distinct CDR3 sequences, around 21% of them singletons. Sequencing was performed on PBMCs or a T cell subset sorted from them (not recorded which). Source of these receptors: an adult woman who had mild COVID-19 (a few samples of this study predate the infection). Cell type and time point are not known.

CDR3 DNA sequence: TGTGCCAGCAGCTATCGGGACCTCGGATCACCCCTCCACTTT. As protein: CASSYRDLGSPLHF. V gene TRBV11-2 combines with J gene TRBJ1-6; D might be TRBD1 (5 bases). With 4 bases removed from V and 10 bases from J, the gap between germline ends came to 14 bases. This CDR3 is 14 amino acids long. Germline CDR1 SGHAT, CDR2 FQNNGV.

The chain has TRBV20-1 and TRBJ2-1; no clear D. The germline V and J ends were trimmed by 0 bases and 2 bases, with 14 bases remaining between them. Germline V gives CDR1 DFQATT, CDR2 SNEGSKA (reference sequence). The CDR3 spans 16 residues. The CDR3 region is CSARDHGSGAYNEQFF. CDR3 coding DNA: TGCAGTGCTAGAGATCATGGCTCCGGCGCCTACAATGAGCAGTTCTTC.